This TCR beta chain was identified in a study of blood T cell repertoires in COVID-19. Background on the study: There were acute and convalescent COVID-19 samples, and they came from the United States, Italy and Spain.

The V and J ends lost 2 bases and 4 bases respectively, with 9 bases between them. CDR1 is MNHEY, CDR2 SVGAGI, per germline. The CDR3 is made up of 14 amino acids. Ages ranged from about 18 to 100 years, with residence in 24 US areas. Each participant's cohort was designated according to participant-reported clinical history. How the authors handled the data: Amplifying reference gene primers gave estimates of nucleated cell counts. Assay: immunoSEQ multiplex PCR; the TCRdb copy retains only in-frame clones and omits some. V, J and clone size are those of that table, while D and trimming were read from the DNA. The sample lists over 130,000 clones; approximately 84% were seen once.

The sample taken for sequencing was PBMCs or T cells enriched from blood (not recorded which). This receptor was identified in a man aged 50 or older in a cohort exposed to, infected with or recovered from COVID-19 (not recorded which). V and J are TRBV6-5 and TRBJ2-1; possibly TRBD1 for D (5 bases). CDR3 nucleotides: TGTGCCAGCAGTTACGGGCAGGGTTACAATGAGCAGTTCTTC. As protein: CASSYGQGYNEQFF.